This section outlines one T cell receptor (beta chain) sequence together with its context. The antigen this receptor binds is unknown. One base away there is no much larger clone; base qualities are not given. The sample is drawn from a study of glioma-infiltrating T cells listed by TCRdb under 2016. About the investigation overall: The study sequenced TCR alpha- and beta-chain repertoires from glioma tissue, from non-neoplastic brain tissue and from matched peripheral blood mononuclear cells. Three low-grade glioma patients, roughly eight primary glioblastoma patients, and three non-glioma patients who contributed non-neoplastic brain tissue made up the paired cohort. To measure how far tissue and blood T-cell populations diverged, each tissue-infiltrating repertoire was compared against the peripheral blood repertoire of the same patient.

Between the V and J ends, shortened by 12 bases and 4 bases respectively, the junction contains 20 bases. The CDR3 contains 14 residues, cysteine and phenylalanine counted. Just CDR3 DNA is preserved here, 42 bases in frame from base 1. CDR1 is given as KGHDR and CDR2 as SFDVKD, both from the germline V gene. The iRepertoire nested amplicon-rescue multiplex PCR (arm-PCR) platform was used to amplify TCR alpha and beta CDR3 regions from RNA. One-step reverse transcription and amplification used about 95-400 ng of tissue mRNA or PBMC total RNA as input. Following bead purification, Illumina adapters were added by a secondary multiplex PCR, and libraries between 200 and 400 bp were gel-purified. Libraries carried internal 6-nucleotide barcodes used for demultiplexing. Sequencing of libraries was performed on an Illumina MiSeq with 2x220 or 2x250 nucleotide paired-end reads. For the original study's pipeline: FLASH 1.2.11 was used to merge paired reads, and BWA-MEM then aligned the reads to the GRCh37 human genome before TRA and TRB reads were extracted. An IMGT-derived reference of cassette sequences and CDR3 motifs, with pseudogenes included, was used for V and J assignment. Reads were translated in three frames, and productive CDR3s were defined as those with a C...FGXG motif and no stop codons. Unique combinations of V-J cassette pair and CDR3 amino acid sequence were defined as clonotypes. Hamming distance filtering was applied to reads, with thresholds set by the sequence error rate of each sample in mapped regions. TCRdb cleaned the public reads at Q25 with fastp, built clones with MiXCR and kept in-frame beta chains. Each CDR3 protein gets just one entry, which takes the most common genes and DNA from the rows behind it. In this record, the V and J calls reflect TCRdb's handling and not the investigators' own analysis. The sample data list around 180,000 distinct CDR3 sequences, and about 46% of these were observed just once. The ten largest make up about 5.2% of the sample.

Beyond this particular receptor, the publication reports: VJ-independent divergence between tissue and blood was found to be below expectation in non-neoplastic patients but above expectation in all gliomas, particularly low-grade gliomas. Tissue and blood shared very few CDR3 sequences, a result attributed to high CDR3 diversity and limited sampling. Group comparisons were based on small numbers of patients: three non-neoplastic, three low-grade glioma and roughly eight glioblastoma patients.

The receptor comes from a human donor with low-grade glioma or glioblastoma, undergoing nonglioma brain surgery, or in good health (not recorded which). Sequenced material: glioma tissue, nonneoplastic brain tissue, or PBMCs (not recorded which). The rearrangement joined TRBV24-1 to TRBJ2-5, with no D gene named confidently. The CDR3 has the sequence CAASRTTVLETQYF. The nucleotides read TGTGCCGCCTCACGAACCACAGTATTAGAGACCCAGTACTTC.